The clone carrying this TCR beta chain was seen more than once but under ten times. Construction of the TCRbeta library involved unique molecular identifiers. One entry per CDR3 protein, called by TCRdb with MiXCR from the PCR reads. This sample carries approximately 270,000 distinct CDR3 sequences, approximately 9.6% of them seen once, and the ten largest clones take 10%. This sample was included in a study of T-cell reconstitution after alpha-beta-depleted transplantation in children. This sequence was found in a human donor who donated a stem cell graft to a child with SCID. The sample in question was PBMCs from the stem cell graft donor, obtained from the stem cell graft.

DNA for the CDR3: TGCAGCGAACAGGGTCCCAAAAACATTCAGTACTTC. Amino acid sequence: CSEQGPKNIQYF. The chain carries TRBV29-1 and TRBJ2-4, with D perhaps matching TRBD1 (6 bases). Trimming pared 7 bases from V and 2 bases from J, leaving 9 bases between. The V gene's germline CDR1 is SQVTM and CDR2 ANQGSEA. CDR3 length: 12 amino acids.